Given below is one T cell receptor (beta chain) in context. Its antigen is unknown. The data belong to a study of shared clonotypes between healthy human individuals. Study outcomes and limitations: The diversity represented, both genetic and in exposure history, was limited by few donors.

Germline V gene sequence: CDR1 SQVTM, CDR2 ANQGSEA. The length of the CDR3 is 14 residues. The ends lost 7 bases at V and 3 bases at J; junction bases unmatched: 7. The sequenced material, unsorted PBMC DNA, was run on ten immunoSEQ deep assay plates. Authors' analysis steps: Owing to the provision of junction-only sequences devoid of quality scores by immunoSEQ, filtering differed. The method was immunoSEQ multiplex PCR; TCRdb's version includes in-frame clones alone and lacks a portion of them. For V, J and clone size, that table is used; D and trimming come from the DNA. Among 490,000 or so clones listed, around 79% were seen once. Unsorted samples drew genomic DNA from 70 million to 95 million PBMCs.

This rearrangement joins TRBV29-1 to TRBJ2-3, with TRBD2 matching over 10 bases. The clonotype was recovered from a woman aged 35 to 49 in good health. Some clones in this sample may be carry-over from other donors' samples. Sequencing was performed on PBMCs. For the CDR3, the DNA is TGCAGCGCCCTCCCGGGACTAGCGACAGATACGCAGTATTTT. It translates to CSALPGLATDTQYF.